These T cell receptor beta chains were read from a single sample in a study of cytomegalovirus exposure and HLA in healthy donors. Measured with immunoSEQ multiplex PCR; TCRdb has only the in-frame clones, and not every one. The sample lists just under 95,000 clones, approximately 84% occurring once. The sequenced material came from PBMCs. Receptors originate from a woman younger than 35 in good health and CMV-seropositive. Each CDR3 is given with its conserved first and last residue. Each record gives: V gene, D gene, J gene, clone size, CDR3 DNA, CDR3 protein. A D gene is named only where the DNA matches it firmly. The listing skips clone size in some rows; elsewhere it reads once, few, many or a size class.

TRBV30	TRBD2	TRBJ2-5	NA	TGTGCCTGGAGGCCTAGCGGGAGGGGGGGGCAAGAGACCCAGTACTTC	CAWRPSGRGGQETQYF
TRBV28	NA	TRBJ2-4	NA	TGTGCCAGCAGTTTTATACTAGCCAAAAACATTCAGTACTTC	CASSFILAKNIQYF
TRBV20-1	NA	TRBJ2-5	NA	TGCAGTGCTAACCCGCGGGAGACCCAGTACTTC	CSANPRETQYF
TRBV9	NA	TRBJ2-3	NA	TGTGCCAGCAGCGTAGGTGGAGCGATAGATACGCAGTATTTT	CASSVGGAIDTQYF
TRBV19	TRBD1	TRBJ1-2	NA	TGTGCCACAGGACAGGGGCCCTATGGCTACACCTTC	CATGQGPYGYTF
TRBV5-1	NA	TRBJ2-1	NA	TGCGCCAGCAGCTTGAGGGGACTGTCGCAGTTCTTC	CASSLRGLSQFF
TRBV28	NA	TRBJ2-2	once	TGTGCCACTATACGCTCCACCGGGGAGCTGTTTTTT	CATIRSTGELFF
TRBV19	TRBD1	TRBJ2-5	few	TGTGCCAGTAGTTCCGGACAGGGTTCAGAGACCCAGTACTTC	CASSSGQGSETQYF
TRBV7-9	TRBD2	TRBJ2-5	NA	TGTGCCAGCAGCTACCGCGGGGGGCCCCAAGAGACCCAGTACTTC	CASSYRGGPQETQYF
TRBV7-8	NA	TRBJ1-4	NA	TGTGCCAGCAGCTTAGATGGCGCCCTGAGGGAAAAACTGTTTTTT	CASSLDGALREKLFF
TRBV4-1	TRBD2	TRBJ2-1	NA	TGCGCCAGCAGCCCCAGGACTGCCGGGCGGGGGTACAATGAGCAGTTCTTC	CASSPRTAGRGYNEQFF
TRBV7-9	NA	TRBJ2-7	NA	TGTGCCAGCAGCCCAGTCGGGGGACGGTACGAGCAGTACTTC	CASSPVGGRYEQYF
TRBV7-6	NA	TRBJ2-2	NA	TGTGCCAGCAGCCTCCCTGGGGAGCTGTTTTTT	CASSLPGELFF
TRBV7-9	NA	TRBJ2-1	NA	TGTGCCAGCAGCTTGATACAGGGCAATGAGCAGTTCTTC	CASSLIQGNEQFF
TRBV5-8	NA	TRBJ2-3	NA	TGTGCCAGCATTTCGGGGGGCTTCGGTGGGTTGGATACGCAGTATTTT	CASISGGFGGLDTQYF
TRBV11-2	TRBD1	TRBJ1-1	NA	TGTGCCAGCAGCTCCCGTCCCGGGACAGAGAACACTGAAGCTTTCTTT	CASSSRPGTENTEAFF
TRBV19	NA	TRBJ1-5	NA	TGTGCCAGTATTTCTGAAGGGGGCAATCAGCCCCAGCATTTT	CASISEGGNQPQHF
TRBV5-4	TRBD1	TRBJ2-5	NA	TGTGCCAGCAGCTTGGCCGGAACAGGGGGCCTTCAAGAGACCCAGTACTTC	CASSLAGTGGLQETQYF
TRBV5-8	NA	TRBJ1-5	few	TGTGCCAGCAGCTTGTACAATCAGCCCCAGCATTTT	CASSLYNQPQHF
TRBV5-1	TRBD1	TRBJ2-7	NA	TGCGCCAGCAGCATGGGACAGGGGGTTGGTATGAGTGACTACGAGCAGTACTTC	CASSMGQGVGMSDYEQYF
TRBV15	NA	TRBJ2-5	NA	TGTGCCACCAGCAGAGGAGAAGGGACACTTCAAGAGACCCAGTACTTC	CATSRGEGTLQETQYF
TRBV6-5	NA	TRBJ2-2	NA	TGTGCCAGCAGTCCGATGAGGGTCTCCGGGGGGCTGTTTTTT	CASSPMRVSGGLFF
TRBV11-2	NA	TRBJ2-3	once	TGTGCCAGCAGCTGGGCCGTGGGTACTACAGATACGCAGTATTTT	CASSWAVGTTDTQYF
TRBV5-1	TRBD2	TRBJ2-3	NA	TGCGCCAGCAGCTCCGGGACTAGTCCTGGCACAGATACGCAGTATTTT	CASSSGTSPGTDTQYF
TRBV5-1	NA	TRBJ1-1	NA	TGCGCCAGCAGCTTGTCTGTGAACACTGAAGCTTTCTTT	CASSLSVNTEAFF
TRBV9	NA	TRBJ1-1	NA	TGTGCCAGCAGCGTTTTGAGTTTGGACACTGAAGCTTTCTTT	CASSVLSLDTEAFF
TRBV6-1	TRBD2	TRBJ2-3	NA	TGTGCCAGCAGCGCGACTAGCGGGGGGCCAGATACGCAGTATTTT	CASSATSGGPDTQYF
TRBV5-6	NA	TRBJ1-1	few	TGTGCCAGCCTCGGGGCGGGATTCACTGAAGCTTTCTTT	CASLGAGFTEAFF
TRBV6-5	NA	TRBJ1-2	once	TGTGCCAGCAGACCCGGACTGACTGACTATGGCTACACCTTC	CASRPGLTDYGYTF
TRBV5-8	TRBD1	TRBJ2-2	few	TGTGCCAGCAGCCCCGGGGGACAGGCGAGGGCCGGGGAGCTGTTTTTT	CASSPGGQARAGELFF
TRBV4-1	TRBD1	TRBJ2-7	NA	TGCGCCAGCAGTTACAACAGGGGTCGGTCCTACGAGCAGTACTTC	CASSYNRGRSYEQYF
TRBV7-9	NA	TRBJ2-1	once	TGTGCCAGCACTTTAGGGGCCGGTGAGCAGTTCTTC	CASTLGAGEQFF
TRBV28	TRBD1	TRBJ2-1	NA	TGTGCCAGCGGACAGGGATCCTACAATGAGCAGTTCTTC	CASGQGSYNEQFF
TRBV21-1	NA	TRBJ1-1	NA	TGTGCCAGCCCCCCATGGGGGCCGATATTGAACACTGAAGCTTTCTTT	CASPPWGPILNTEAFF
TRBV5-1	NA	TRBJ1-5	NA	TGCGCCAGCAGCTTGTGGAGCTTGGATCAGCCCCAGCATTTT	CASSLWSLDQPQHF
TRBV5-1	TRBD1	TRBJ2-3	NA	TGCGCCAGCAGAGGCGGGACAGGGGTCAGAACGACCACAGATACGCAGTATTTT	CASRGGTGVRTTTDTQYF
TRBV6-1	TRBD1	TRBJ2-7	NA	TGTGCCAGCAGTGTGACAGGGGCAGCCTACGAGCAGTACTTC	CASSVTGAAYEQYF
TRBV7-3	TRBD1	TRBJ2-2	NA	TGTGCCAGCAGCACTACAGGGGGCGGGAACGGGGAGCTGTTTTTT	CASSTTGGGNGELFF